This T cell receptor beta chain comes out of a study of T cells in Graves' hyperthyroidism and ophthalmopathy. RNA transcripts yielded amplified TCR beta CDR3 regions. The study used the HTBI primer set for a first-round RT-PCR of the TCR CDR3. TCRdb processed the multiplex PCR reads anew with MiXCR; each CDR3 protein has one entry. The sample records approximately 220,000 distinct CDR3 sequences, approximately 20% being singletons. Aged 18 to 65, the patients had hyperthyroidism that was newly diagnosed and had lasted under 2 months. Germline CDR1 reads LGHNA; CDR2 reads YSLEER. The CDR3 sequence is 14 residues long. Trimming took off 4 bases at V and 4 bases at J, with 11 bases between the two ends.

Sequencing used blood. This chain joins TRBV4-3 and TRBJ1-3; D not resolved. This receptor was identified in a man aged 35 to 55 with Graves' hyperthyroidism. This CDR3 reads CASSPRLGGNTIYF. The CDR3 nucleotides are TGCGCCAGCAGCCCCCGGCTAGGGGGAAACACCATATATTTT.